The 25 T cell receptor beta chains reported below all come from one sample, sequenced in a study of T-cell reconstitution after alpha-beta-depleted transplantation in children. A TCRbeta library incorporating unique molecular identifiers was prepared. TCRdb fed the PCR reads into MiXCR, producing one record per CDR3 protein. The sample has 330,000 or so distinct CDR3 sequences, roughly 7.8% seen once. Notes on the study in general: From newly produced T cells came most of the T-cell counts and diversity one year after transplant.

For these receptors, no antigen is known. Sequenced here: peripheral blood, sampled 360 days after TCRalphabeta/CD19-depleted stem cell transplant. The receptors come from a female patient between 2 and 15 years old who had a stem cell transplant for Fanconi anemia, so the T cells may come from the graft donor.

This clonotype came up once. The chain carries TRBV6-2 or TRBV6-3 and TRBJ1-1, with 10 bases fitting TRBD1. The CDR3 has 19 residues. Per germline, CDR1 MNHEY and CDR2 SVGEGT. J was trimmed by 2 bases and V by 2 bases; bases with no gene match: 14. The CDR3 DNA sequence: TGTGCCAGCAGTTACACAGAGAAGACAGGGGGCGCGGCAAACACTGAAGCTTTCTTT. Translation gives CASSYTEKTGGAANTEAFF.

This clonotype has at least ten counts. The chain has TRBV29-1 and TRBJ1-1; D possibly corresponds to TRBD1 (6 bases). The CDR3 loop spans 16 amino acids. Per germline, CDR1 SQVTM and CDR2 ANQGSEA. Deletions cut 0 bases from V and 5 bases from J, with 19 bases between. DNA for the CDR3: TGCAGCGTTGAAGATCTGTACAGGGCTAGGGGGACTGAAGCTTTCTTT. Translation gives CSVEDLYRARGTEAFF.

This clonotype was detected many times. The chain couples TRBV12-3 or TRBV12-4 to TRBJ2-1; tentative D call: TRBD2 (6 bases). The CDR3 length is 12 residues. V lost 7 bases and J 14 bases, leaving 18 bases between the germline ends. The CDR3 sequence is CASTDGEASEFF. The CDR3 DNA reads TGTGCCAGCACCGATGGCGAGGCTAGCGAGTTCTTC.

A few counts support this clonotype. This chain uses TRBV6-5 with TRBJ1-2; 7 bases line up with TRBD1. The CDR3 runs 16 residues. Germline assignment: CDR1 MNHEY and CDR2 SVGAGI. V lost 2 bases and J lost 5; bases outside the gene matches: 11. Here the CDR3 DNA reads TGTGCCAGCAGTTACAGCCTCTGGGCAGGGGGGTATGGCTACACCTTC. It yields the protein CASSYSLWAGGYGYTF.

This clonotype was picked up many times. The V call is TRBV25-1, the J call TRBJ2-1; D may be TRBD2 (5 bases). V dropped 4 bases and J dropped 1 base, with 14 bases sitting between them. The CDR3 has 16 residues. The germline gives CDR1 MGHDK, CDR2 SYGVNS. The CDR3: CASSALSSPSYNEQFF. CDR3 bases: TGTGCCAGCAGTGCCTTATCTAGCCCTTCCTACAATGAGCAGTTCTTC.

V is TRBV14 and J is TRBJ2-5; D uncertain. The CDR3 is made up of 17 amino acids. V lost 3 bases and J lost 0, with 17 bases in between. Germline V gene sequence: CDR1 SGHDN, CDR2 FVKESK. Written as DNA, the CDR3 is TGTGCCAGCAGCCAGGGTAGGCTCGTTTACCACCAAGAGACCCAGTACTTC. Translation gives CASSQGRLVYHQETQYF.

This clonotype was found many times. The V call is TRBV29-1, the J call TRBJ2-1; D is ambiguous. The germline CDR1 and CDR2 sequences are SQVTM and ANQGSEA. V was shortened by 7 bases and J by 2 bases, with 15 bases between the two germline ends. The CDR3 loop spans 14 amino acids. The CDR3 DNA reads as TGCAGCGCAGTTTATTCGGGCCCCTACAATGAGCAGTTCTTC. This gives the protein CSAVYSGPYNEQFF.

The rearrangement links TRBV7-9 to TRBJ1-2; 7 nucleotides align to TRBD1. Trimming removed 5 bases from V and 3 bases from J; junction bases left unmatched: 6. This CDR3 has 14 amino acids. Germline V CDR1 and CDR2: SEHNR, FQNEAQ (reference sequence). The CDR3, as DNA: TGTGCCAGCAGCACGGGGGGACAGTACTATGGCTACACCTTC. Translation: CASSTGGQYYGYTF.

In its sample, this clonotype was seen many times. V is TRBV29-1 and J is TRBJ2-5, with TRBD2 matching 9 bases. This CDR3 has 13 residues. In germline, CDR1 is SQVTM, CDR2 ANQGSEA. Germline trimming cut 1 base from V and 14 bases from J; bases unmatched to any gene: 11. The chain's CDR3 is CSVEVVTSGARYF. The CDR3 bases are TGCAGCGTTGAAGTGGTGACTAGCGGAGCCAGATACTTC.

This clonotype was seen many times. The V call is TRBV4-2, the J call TRBJ2-1; D uncertain. Germline V gene data show CDR1 as LGHNA and CDR2 as YNFKEQ. The CDR3 covers 13 residues. The ends were cut back, 4 bases at V and 8 bases at J, with 12 bases in the middle. The CDR3 loop is CASSPRPAYEQFF. CDR3 nucleotides: TGTGCCAGCAGCCCCCGACCAGCCTATGAGCAGTTCTTC.

This chain connects TRBV5-6 to TRBJ2-7; TRBD1 agrees at 8 bases. Germline CDR1 is SGHDT and CDR2 is YYEEEE. The CDR3 length is 15 residues. J gave up 0 bases and V 5 bases, and 7 bases lay outside the gene matches. CDR3 sequence (DNA): TGTGCCAGCAGTAGTGACGGGACAGGCTCCTACGAGCAGTACTTC. Translation gives CASSSDGTGSYEQYF.

The V gene is TRBV20-1, the J gene TRBJ1-5; D not resolved. The germline gives CDR1 DFQATT, CDR2 SNEGSKA (reference sequence). V dropped 2 bases and J dropped 0 bases, with 8 bases sitting between them. CDR3 length: 14 amino acids. The CDR3 nucleotides are TGCAGTGCTAGATTAGGGAATAGCAATCAGCCCCAGCATTTT. Translation: CSARLGNSNQPQHF.

This clonotype was detected many times. J is TRBJ1-2 and V is TRBV11-1; possible D gene TRBD1, 5 bases. V dropped 2 bases and J dropped 8 bases, with 12 bases sitting between them. This CDR3 has 13 residues. Germline values: CDR1 SGHAT, CDR2 FQDESV (reference sequence). The CDR3, as DNA: TGTGCCAGCAGCTTACGGGGCGGAAGCGGCTACACCTTC. This sequence encodes CASSLRGGSGYTF. Filled out from reference TRBV11-1 and TRBJ1-2, the complete variable domain reads EAEVAQSPRYKITEKSQAVAFWCDPISGHATLYWYRQILGQGPELLVQFQDESVVDDSQLPKDRFSAERLKGVDSTLKIQPAELGDSAMYLCASSLRGGSGYTFGSGTRLTVV.

This rearrangement joins TRBV6-4 to TRBJ2-3; TRBD2 aligns across 8 bases. Unmatched junction bases numbered 10, after V lost 9 bases and J lost 5 bases. CDR1 MRHNA and CDR2 SNTAGT come from the germline V gene. The CDR3 runs to 14 residues. Here the CDR3 DNA reads TGTGCCAGTTCTGCGGGGGGTTCGGGAGATACGCAGTATTTT. Translated: CASSAGGSGDTQYF.

The chain employs TRBV9 and TRBJ1-1; the D gene is possibly TRBD1 (5 bases). In germline, CDR1 is SGDLS, CDR2 YYNGEE. V was shortened by 1 base and J by 1 base, with 17 bases between the two germline ends. The CDR3 extends over 17 amino acids. This chain's CDR3 is CASSVSRLSGKNTEAFF. DNA for the CDR3: TGTGCCAGCAGCGTAAGCCGACTGTCAGGGAAGAACACTGAAGCTTTCTTT.

The chain has TRBV7-2 and TRBJ1-1; TRBD1 matches at 7 bases. The V gene end was trimmed by 3 bases and the J gene end by 11 bases; junction bases not matched to a gene: 3. The germline gives CDR1 SGHTA, CDR2 FQGNSA. This CDR3 has 11 amino acids. DNA for the CDR3: TGTGCCAGCAGCTTCGGGACAGCGGCTTTCTTT. This gives the protein CASSFGTAAFF.

This clonotype was counted ten times or more. The CDR3 DNA follows: TGCGCCAGCAGCTGGTCTAGCGGGGGGCGAACAGATACGCAGTATTTT. It yields the protein CASSWSSGGRTDTQYF. V usage is TRBV5-1 and J usage is TRBJ2-3; 11 nucleotides align to TRBD2. The CDR3 loop spans 16 amino acids. The germline CDR1 and CDR2 sequences are SGHRS and YFSETQ. Unmatched junction bases numbered 6, after V lost 3 bases and J lost 3 bases.

The sample holds one count of this clonotype. The chain recombines TRBV4-2 with TRBJ1-1; the D gene is possibly TRBD1 (5 bases). CDR1 and CDR2 from the germline V gene are LGHNA and YNFKEQ. This CDR3 is built from 13 residues. V shed 8 bases and J shed 1 base, with 11 bases lying between them. The DNA for the CDR3 is TGTGCCAGCGTGTACGGGGCGAACACTGAAGCTTTCTTT. Its translation is CASVYGANTEAFF.

The chain links TRBV5-5 to TRBJ1-4; unclear D gene. V shed 0 bases and J shed 0 bases, with 12 bases lying between them. CDR3 length: 17 residues. Germline CDR1 is SGHKS and CDR2 is YYEKEE (reference sequence). The CDR3 sequence is CASSLGVTPATNEKLFF. CDR3 bases: TGTGCCAGCAGCTTGGGTGTAACGCCTGCAACTAATGAAAAACTGTTTTTT.

About this clonotype itself: A much more abundant neighbour one base away suggests this may be a read error. The CDR3: CAIRTGNAEAFF. Here the CDR3 DNA reads TGTGCCATCCGAACTGGGAACGCTGAAGCTTTCTTT. The V call is TRBV10-3, the J call TRBJ1-1; D not resolved. The CDR3 consists of 12 residues. CDR1 is ENHRY, CDR2 SYGVKD, per germline.

At least ten counts were recorded for this clonotype. The chain couples TRBV20-1 to TRBJ2-7; D uncertain. The CDR3 loop spans 15 amino acids. Germline CDR1 reads DFQATT; CDR2 reads SNEGSKA (reference sequence). Deletions cut 1 base from V and 2 bases from J, with 15 bases between. CDR3 protein: CSARARRTVAYEQYF. The CDR3 DNA reads as TGCAGTGCTAGAGCCAGGAGAACTGTGGCCTACGAGCAGTACTTC.

This clonotype was counted ten times or more. The rearrangement joins TRBV6-1 to TRBJ2-6; 9 nucleotides line up with TRBD1. J was trimmed by 0 bases and V by 7 bases; bases with no gene match: 7. The CDR3 has 17 amino acids. Looked up from germline, CDR1 is MNHNS and CDR2 is SASEGT. The CDR3 DNA follows: TGTGCCAGCACCCGGGACAGGGACCTCTCTGGGGCCAACGTCCTGACTTTC. This translates into CASTRDRDLSGANVLTF.

This clonotype was found many times. The chain carries TRBV10-3 and TRBJ2-3, with TRBD2 identical over 7 bases. The ends lost 11 bases at V and 3 bases at J; junction bases unmatched: 14. This CDR3 is 15 amino acids long. Germline-derived CDR1 and CDR2 are ENHRY and SYGVKD. CDR3 DNA sequence: TGTGCCTCCGGGCTGCGGGGGTCTAGGACAGATACGCAGTATTTT. It is translated as CASGLRGSRTDTQYF.

This clonotype was detected ten times or more. The chain joins TRBV7-9 to TRBJ2-5; D is possibly TRBD2 (5 bases). The V and J ends lost 5 bases and 5 bases respectively, with 24 bases between them. Germline lookup yields CDR1 SEHNR and CDR2 FQNEAQ (reference sequence). The CDR3 has 17 residues. Here the CDR3 reads CASSPGSAPDRFETQYF. DNA for the CDR3: TGTGCCAGCAGCCCGGGATCGGCTCCTGATAGATTTGAGACCCAGTACTTC.

The V gene is TRBV20-1, the J gene TRBJ1-2, with TRBD1 identical over 10 bases. Trimming removed 3 bases from V and 7 bases from J; junction bases left unmatched: 5. In germline, CDR1 is DFQATT, CDR2 SNEGSKA (reference sequence). The CDR3 is made up of 13 amino acids. The CDR3 is CSARAGQGFGYTF. In DNA, the CDR3 is TGCAGTGCTAGGGCGGGACAGGGGTTTGGCTACACCTTC.